Below, one T cell receptor beta chain is given with its context. Carrying unique molecular identifiers, the cDNA also gained a universal primer site through template switching. TCRdb analysed the 5' RACE reads with MiXCR anew, one entry per CDR3 protein. Altogether approximately 500,000 distinct CDR3 sequences are present, 24% being singletons, with the ten largest covering about 2.7%. The data stem from a study of identical twins. Germline V gene sequence: CDR1 DFQATT, CDR2 SNEGSKA (reference sequence). The ends were cut back, 3 bases at V and 4 bases at J, with 9 bases in the middle. This CDR3 is built from 12 residues. These data were also reused for a study on T cells expressing NK-cell markers.

Sequencing was done on a sample of CD4+ T cells sorted from blood. The gene calls are TRBV20-1 and TRBJ1-1; D gene uncertain. This clonotype was obtained from a woman between 18 and 29 years old in good health. The CDR3 sequence: CSASKRSTEAFF. In nucleotides, the CDR3 is TGCAGTGCTAGTAAGCGTAGCACTGAAGCTTTCTTT.